This record concerns one T cell receptor (beta chain) sequence. The junction differs from germline at one of its ends, possibly a read error. Profiling relied on immunoSEQ multiplex PCR, and the TCRdb table lists in-frame clones only, not all of them. The data show about 320,000 clones, 85% to 95% seen once. The record originates from a study of blood T cell repertoires in COVID-19. This CDR3 is 16 amino acids long. Per the germline V gene, CDR1 is PRHDT and CDR2 is FYEKMQ (reference sequence). This receptor was identified in a woman aged 30 to 39 who had been exposed to COVID-19. V usage is TRBV13 and J usage is TRBJ1-1; D possibly corresponds to TRBD1 (5 bases). Sequencing was performed on PBMCs or T cells enriched from blood (not recorded which). The CDR3 sequence: CASSLGKGVTNTEAFF. CDR3 DNA: TGTGCCAGCAGTTTAGGAAAAGGGGTTACGAACACTGAAGCTTTCTTT.